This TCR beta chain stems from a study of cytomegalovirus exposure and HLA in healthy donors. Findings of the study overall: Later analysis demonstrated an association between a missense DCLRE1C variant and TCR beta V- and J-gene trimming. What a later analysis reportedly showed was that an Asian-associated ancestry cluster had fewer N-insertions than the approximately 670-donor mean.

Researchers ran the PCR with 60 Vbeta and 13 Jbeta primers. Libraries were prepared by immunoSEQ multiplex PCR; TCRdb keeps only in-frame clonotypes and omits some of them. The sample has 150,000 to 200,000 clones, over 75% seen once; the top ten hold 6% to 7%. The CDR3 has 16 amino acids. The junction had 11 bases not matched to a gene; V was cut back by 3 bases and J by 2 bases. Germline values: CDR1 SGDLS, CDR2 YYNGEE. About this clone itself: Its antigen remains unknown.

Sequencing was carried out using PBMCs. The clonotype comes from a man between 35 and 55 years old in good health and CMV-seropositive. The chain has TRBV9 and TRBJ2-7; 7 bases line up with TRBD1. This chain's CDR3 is CASSAGTALDAYEQYF. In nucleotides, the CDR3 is TGTGCCAGCAGCGCCGGGACAGCGTTAGATGCCTACGAGCAGTACTTC.